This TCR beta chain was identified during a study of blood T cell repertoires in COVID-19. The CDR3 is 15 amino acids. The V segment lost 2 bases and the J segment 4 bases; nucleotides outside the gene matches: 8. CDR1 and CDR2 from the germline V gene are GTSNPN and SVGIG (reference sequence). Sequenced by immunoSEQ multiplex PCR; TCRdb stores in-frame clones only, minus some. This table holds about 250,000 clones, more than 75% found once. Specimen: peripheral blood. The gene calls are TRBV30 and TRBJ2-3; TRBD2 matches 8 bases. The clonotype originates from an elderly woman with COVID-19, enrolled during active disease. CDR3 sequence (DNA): TGTGCCTGGAGTATAGGCGGGGGGTCAGCAGATACGCAGTATTTT. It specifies CAWSIGGGSADTQYF.